Listed below are T cell receptor beta chains from one sample, sequenced in a study of naive and memory T cell subsets. TCRdb itself ran the UMI-ligation and nested PCR reads through MiXCR, one entry per CDR3 protein. Seen here are roughly 80,000 distinct CDR3 sequences, around 9% observed once, and the top ten hold about 1.3%. The sequencing sample was made of naive CD8+ T cells from blood. These receptors all stem from a human donor in good health. The CDR3 runs from the conserved cysteine through the conserved F or W. Each record gives: CDR3 length, D gene, J gene, clone size, V gene, CDR3 protein, CDR3 DNA. The D gene is left open where the match is weak. Where a row states a size, it is once, few, many or the class of an expanded clone; other rows omit it.

len: 11; d_gene: .; j_gene: TRBJ2-7; abundance: many; v_gene: TRBV29-1; CDR3aa: CSVDSSYEQYF; CDR3nt: TGCAGCGTCGACAGTTCCTACGAGCAGTACTTC
len: 13; d_gene: .; j_gene: TRBJ2-3; abundance: few; v_gene: TRBV20-1; CDR3aa: CSARLRSTDTQYF; CDR3nt: TGCAGTGCTAGGTTGAGAAGCACAGATACGCAGTATTTT
len: 16; d_gene: .; j_gene: TRBJ2-6; abundance: few; v_gene: TRBV20-1; CDR3aa: CSADVGKDSGANVLTF; CDR3nt: TGCAGTGCCGACGTCGGAAAAGACTCTGGGGCCAACGTCCTGACTTTC
len: 15; d_gene: TRBD1; j_gene: TRBJ2-7; abundance: few; v_gene: TRBV2; CDR3aa: CASSEGPGGTYEQYF; CDR3nt: TGTGCCAGCAGTGAAGGGCCAGGGGGAACCTACGAGCAGTACTTC
len: 14; d_gene: .; j_gene: TRBJ1-1; abundance: .; v_gene: TRBV10-2; CDR3aa: CASSEVGGETEAFF; CDR3nt: TGCGCCAGCAGTGAGGTCGGGGGAGAAACTGAAGCTTTCTTT
len: 15; d_gene: .; j_gene: TRBJ2-1; abundance: many; v_gene: TRBV6-2/TRBV6-3; CDR3aa: CASSTLDSFGNEQFF; CDR3nt: TGTGCCAGCAGTACCCTGGACAGTTTTGGCAATGAGCAGTTCTTC
len: 15; d_gene: .; j_gene: TRBJ2-1; abundance: few; v_gene: TRBV28; CDR3aa: CASSRQGSYYNEQFF; CDR3nt: TGTGCCAGCAGCCGTCAGGGTTCATACTACAATGAGCAGTTCTTC
len: 13; d_gene: .; j_gene: TRBJ1-1; abundance: few; v_gene: TRBV7-8; CDR3aa: CASSFTLRAEAFF; CDR3nt: TGTGCCAGCAGCTTCACCCTTAGGGCTGAAGCTTTCTTT
len: 15; d_gene: .; j_gene: TRBJ2-1; abundance: few; v_gene: TRBV24-1; CDR3aa: CATSGTGVSYNEQFF; CDR3nt: TGTGCCACCAGTGGGACGGGAGTCTCCTACAATGAGCAGTTCTTC
len: 13; d_gene: TRBD1; j_gene: TRBJ2-7; abundance: many; v_gene: TRBV20-1; CDR3aa: CRTGEASAYEQYF; CDR3nt: TGCAGGACAGGGGAAGCCTCGGCCTACGAGCAGTACTTC
len: 15; d_gene: TRBD2; j_gene: TRBJ2-3; abundance: few; v_gene: TRBV27; CDR3aa: CASSLVTGGRDTQYF; CDR3nt: TGTGCCAGCAGTTTGGTGACGGGAGGGAGAGATACGCAGTATTTT
len: 14; d_gene: .; j_gene: TRBJ1-1; abundance: few; v_gene: TRBV12-3/TRBV12-4; CDR3aa: CASTWGRLRTEAFF; CDR3nt: TGTGCCAGCACCTGGGGCAGACTTCGGACTGAAGCTTTCTTT
len: 12; d_gene: .; j_gene: TRBJ2-3; abundance: few; v_gene: TRBV27; CDR3aa: CASSRVTDTQYF; CDR3nt: TGTGCCAGCAGTCGGGTCACAGATACGCAGTATTTT
len: 13; d_gene: .; j_gene: TRBJ1-2; abundance: many; v_gene: TRBV2; CDR3aa: CASSGRKDYGYTF; CDR3nt: TGTGCCAGCAGTGGAAGAAAAGACTATGGCTACACCTTC
len: 13; d_gene: .; j_gene: TRBJ2-1; abundance: .; v_gene: TRBV29-1; CDR3aa: CSVVWGSYNEQFF; CDR3nt: TGCAGCGTTGTCTGGGGATCCTACAATGAGCAGTTCTTC